The clone carrying this T cell receptor beta chain was counted a few times. Antigen: not known. From germline, CDR1 is ENHRY and CDR2 SYGVKD. CDR3 length equals 12 residues. Trimming took 6 bases from V and 5 from J, leaving 10 bases between them. This sample is drawn from a study of blood T cells in healthy people across ages. Then a second PCR, running roughly 7 to 11 cycles, was carried out with a sample-barcoded 5' primer and a J-beta primer mix. TCRdb analysed the 5' RACE reads with MiXCR anew, one entry per CDR3 protein. The sample holds 1,300,000 or so distinct CDR3 sequences, roughly 60% seen once. Overall study results and limits: Estimates of total diversity, which came from one million sequenced T cells, were considered to be underestimates. As age increased, TCR beta diversity per million T cells fell in a roughly linear fashion.

The TCR originated in a man between 18 and 29 years old in good health. What was sequenced was blood. V and J are TRBV10-3 and TRBJ2-5, with D perhaps TRBD2 (6 bases). The CDR3 here is CAISPGGETQYF. The CDR3 DNA reads as TGTGCCATCAGCCCTGGGGGGGAGACCCAGTACTTC.